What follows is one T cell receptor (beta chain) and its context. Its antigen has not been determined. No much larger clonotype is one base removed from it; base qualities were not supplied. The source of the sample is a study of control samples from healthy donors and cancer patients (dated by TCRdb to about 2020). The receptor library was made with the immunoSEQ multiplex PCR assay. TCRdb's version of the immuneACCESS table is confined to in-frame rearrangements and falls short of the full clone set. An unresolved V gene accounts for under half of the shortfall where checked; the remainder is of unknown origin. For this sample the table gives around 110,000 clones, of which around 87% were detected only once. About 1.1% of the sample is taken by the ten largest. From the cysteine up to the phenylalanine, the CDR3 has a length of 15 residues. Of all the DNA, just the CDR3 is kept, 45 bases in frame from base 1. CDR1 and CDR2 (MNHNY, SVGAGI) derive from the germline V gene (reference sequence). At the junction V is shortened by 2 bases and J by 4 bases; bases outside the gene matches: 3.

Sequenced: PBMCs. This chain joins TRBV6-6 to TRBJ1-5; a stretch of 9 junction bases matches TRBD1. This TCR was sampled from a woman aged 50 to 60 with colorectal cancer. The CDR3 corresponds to CASSYRDRENQPQHF. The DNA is TGTGCCAGCAGTTACCGGGACAGGGAAAATCAGCCCCAGCATTTT.